The clone carrying this TCR beta chain was seen a few times. This sample is part of a study of cytomegalovirus exposure and HLA in healthy donors. The PCR used 60 Vbeta and 13 Jbeta primers. Libraries were prepared by immunoSEQ multiplex PCR; TCRdb keeps only in-frame clonotypes and omits some of them. The table lists about 69,000 clones, roughly three quarters of them singletons. Per germline, CDR1 MNHNY and CDR2 SVGAGI (reference sequence). This CDR3 comprises 14 residues. Trimming took 2 bases from V and 4 from J, leaving 8 bases between them. The origin of this receptor is a young man in good health and CMV-seronegative. V is TRBV6-6 and J is TRBJ2-2, with unresolved D. Sequencing input: PBMCs. This chain's CDR3 is CASSYRLGTGELFF. For the CDR3, the DNA is TGTGCCAGCAGTTACCGTCTAGGCACCGGGGAGCTGTTTTTT.